Given below is one T cell receptor (beta chain) in context. Recruited during active infection, patients (from Seattle) were subsequently followed longitudinally. These data originate in a study of blood T cell repertoires in COVID-19. Looking at the study overall: In each case, the material was cDNA or gDNA derived from T cells, B-cell-depleted T cells, or PBMCs.

Authors' analysis steps: Reference gene primers were amplified, and this amplification served to estimate nucleated cell counts. Only in-frame clones appear in the TCRdb table, and some are missing; sequencing was by immunoSEQ multiplex PCR. The V and J calls and clone size come from that table; D and trimming were worked out from the DNA. The data contain roughly 350,000 clones, about 88% of them singletons. V lost 0 bases, J lost 5 bases, and 17 bases lay in between. The CDR3 spans 16 residues. CDR1 is SGHRS and CDR2 is YFSETQ in the germline V gene. This TCR was sampled from a woman in her seventies with COVID-19, enrolled during active disease. Sequencing was done on a sample of peripheral blood. This chain joins TRBV5-1 and TRBJ1-1; the D gene is possibly TRBD1 (5 bases). This CDR3 reads CASSLGSTGVGTEAFF. The CDR3 DNA sequence: TGCGCCAGCAGCTTGGGTTCAACAGGAGTTGGAACTGAAGCTTTCTTT.